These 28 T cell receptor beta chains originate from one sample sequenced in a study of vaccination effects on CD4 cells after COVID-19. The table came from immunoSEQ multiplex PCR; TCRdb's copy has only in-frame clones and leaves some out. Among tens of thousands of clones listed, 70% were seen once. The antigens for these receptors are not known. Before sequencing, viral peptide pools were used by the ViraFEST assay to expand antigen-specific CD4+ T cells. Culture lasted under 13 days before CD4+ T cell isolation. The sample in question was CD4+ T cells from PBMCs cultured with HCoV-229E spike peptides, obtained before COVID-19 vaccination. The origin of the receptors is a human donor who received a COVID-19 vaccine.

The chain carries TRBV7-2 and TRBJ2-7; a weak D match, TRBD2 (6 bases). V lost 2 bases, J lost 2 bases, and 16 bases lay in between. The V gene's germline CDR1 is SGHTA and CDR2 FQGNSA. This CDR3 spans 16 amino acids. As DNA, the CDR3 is TGTGCCAGCAGCTTATACCGGGGGTTCGGCCCCTACGAGCAGTACTTC. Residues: CASSLYRGFGPYEQYF. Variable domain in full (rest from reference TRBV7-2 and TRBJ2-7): GAGVSQSPSNKVTEKGKDVELRCDPISGHTALYWYRQSLGQGLEFLIYFQGNSAPDKSGLPSDRFSAERTGGSVSTLTIQRTQQEDSAVYLCASSLYRGFGPYEQYFGPGTRLTVT.

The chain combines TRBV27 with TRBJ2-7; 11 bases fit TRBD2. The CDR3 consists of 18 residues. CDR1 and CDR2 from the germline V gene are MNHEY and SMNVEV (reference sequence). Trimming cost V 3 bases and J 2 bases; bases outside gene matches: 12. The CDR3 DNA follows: TGTGCCAGCAGTTTTGAGACTAGCGGGGCCACCTTTCCCTACGAGCAGTACTTC. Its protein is CASSFETSGATFPYEQYF.

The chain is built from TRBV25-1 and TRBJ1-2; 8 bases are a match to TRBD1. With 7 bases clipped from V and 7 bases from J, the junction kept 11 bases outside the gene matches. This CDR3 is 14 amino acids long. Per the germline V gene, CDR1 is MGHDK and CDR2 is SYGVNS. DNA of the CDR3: TGTGCCAGCAAACACTTTGGACAGGGATCTGGCTACACCTTC. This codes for CASKHFGQGSGYTF.

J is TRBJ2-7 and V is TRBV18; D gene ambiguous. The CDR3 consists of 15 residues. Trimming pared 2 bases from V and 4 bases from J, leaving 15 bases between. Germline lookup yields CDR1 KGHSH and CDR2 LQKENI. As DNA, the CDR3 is TGTGCCAGCTCACCAGCGAATATCGGGCGTTACGAGCAGTACTTC. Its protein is CASSPANIGRYEQYF.

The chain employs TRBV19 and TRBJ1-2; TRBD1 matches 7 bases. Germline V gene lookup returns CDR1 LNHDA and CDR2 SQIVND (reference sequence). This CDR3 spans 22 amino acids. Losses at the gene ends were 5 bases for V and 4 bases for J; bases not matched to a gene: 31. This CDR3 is CASSPIGRGAPPIRRVGYGYTF. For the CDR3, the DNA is TGTGCCAGTAGTCCAATCGGCAGGGGGGCTCCCCCTATACGAAGGGTGGGCTATGGCTACACCTTC.

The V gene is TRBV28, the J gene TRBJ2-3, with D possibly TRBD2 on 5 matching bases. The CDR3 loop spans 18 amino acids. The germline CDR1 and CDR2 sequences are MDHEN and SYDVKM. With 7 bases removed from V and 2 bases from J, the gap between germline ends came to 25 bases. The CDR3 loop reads CASKPGIGDYRDTDTQYF. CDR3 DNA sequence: TGTGCCAGCAAACCGGGGATCGGAGATTATCGGGACACAGATACGCAGTATTTT. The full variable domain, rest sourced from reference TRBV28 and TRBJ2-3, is DVKVTQSSRYLVKRTGEKVFLECVQDMDHENMFWYRQDPGLGLRLIYFSYDVKMKEKGDIPEGYSVSREKKERFSLILESASTNQTSMYLCASKPGIGDYRDTDTQYFGPGTRLTVL.

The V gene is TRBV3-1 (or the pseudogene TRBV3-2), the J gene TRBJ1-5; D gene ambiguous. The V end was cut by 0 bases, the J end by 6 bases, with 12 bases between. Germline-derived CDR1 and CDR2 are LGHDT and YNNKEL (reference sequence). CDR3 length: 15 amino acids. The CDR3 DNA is TGTGCCAGCAGCCAAGATTTGTCGGATCTTCAGCCCCAGCATTTT. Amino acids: CASSQDLSDLQPQHF.

The CDR3 sequence: CASSYLSRRTDTQYF. The CDR3 coding sequence is TGTGCCAGCAGTTACCTCTCCCGCCGCACAGATACGCAGTATTTT. V gene TRBV6-2 or TRBV6-3 combines with J gene TRBJ2-3, with D hard to call. Germline V gene data show CDR1 as MNHEY and CDR2 as SVGEGT. Trimming took off 2 bases at V and 1 base at J, with 10 bases between the two ends. This CDR3 contains 15 residues.

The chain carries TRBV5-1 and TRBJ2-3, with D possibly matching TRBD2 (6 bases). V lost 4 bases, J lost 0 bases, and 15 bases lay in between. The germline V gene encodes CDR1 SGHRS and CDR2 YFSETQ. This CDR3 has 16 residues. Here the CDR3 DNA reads TGCGCCAGCAGCCCCTATGCTAGCGCTAGCACAGATACGCAGTATTTT. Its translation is CASSPYASASTDTQYF.

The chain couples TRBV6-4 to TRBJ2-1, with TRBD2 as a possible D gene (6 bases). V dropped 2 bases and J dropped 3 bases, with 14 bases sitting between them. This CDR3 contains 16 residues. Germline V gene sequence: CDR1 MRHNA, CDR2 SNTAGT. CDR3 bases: TGTGCCAGCAGTGACACTTCGGGGGTAGGCTACAATGAGCAGTTCTTC. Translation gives CASSDTSGVGYNEQFF.

DNA of the CDR3: TGCGCCAGCAGCGCTTTCACGGGGTCGCAGTATTTT. As protein: CASSAFTGSQYF. This sequence joins TRBV5-1 and TRBJ2-3, with a possible D match to TRBD2 (5 bases). The CDR3 is 12 residues long. Germline V gives CDR1 SGHRS, CDR2 YFSETQ. Trimming left V 4 bases short and J 10 bases short, with 13 bases between. The complete variable domain, with remaining parts taken from reference TRBV5-1 and TRBJ2-3, reads KAGVTQTPRYLIKTRGQQVTLSCSPISGHRSVSWYQQTPGQGLQFLFEYFSETQRNKGNFPGRFSGRQFSNSRSEMNVSTLELGDSALYLCASSAFTGSQYFGPGTRLTVL.

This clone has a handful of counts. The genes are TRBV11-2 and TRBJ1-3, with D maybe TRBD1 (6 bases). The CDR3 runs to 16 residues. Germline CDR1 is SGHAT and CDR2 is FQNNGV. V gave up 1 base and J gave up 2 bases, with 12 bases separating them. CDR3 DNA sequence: TGTGCCAGCAGCTTAGGTGGGACATCACCTGGAAACACCATATATTTT. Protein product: CASSLGGTSPGNTIYF. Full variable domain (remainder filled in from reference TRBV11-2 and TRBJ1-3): EAGVAQSPRYKIIEKRQSVAFWCNPISGHATLYWYQQILGQGPKLLIQFQNNGVVDDSQLPKDRFSAERLKGVDSTLKIQPAKLEDSAVYLCASSLGGTSPGNTIYFGEGSWLTVV.

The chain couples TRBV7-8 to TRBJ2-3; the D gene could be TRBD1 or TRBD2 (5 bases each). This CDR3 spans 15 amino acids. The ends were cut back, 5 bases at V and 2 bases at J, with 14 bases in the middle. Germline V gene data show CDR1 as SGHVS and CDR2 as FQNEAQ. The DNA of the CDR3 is TGTGCCAGCAGCGAGGGGCGGGTCTTCACAGATACGCAGTATTTT. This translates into CASSEGRVFTDTQYF.

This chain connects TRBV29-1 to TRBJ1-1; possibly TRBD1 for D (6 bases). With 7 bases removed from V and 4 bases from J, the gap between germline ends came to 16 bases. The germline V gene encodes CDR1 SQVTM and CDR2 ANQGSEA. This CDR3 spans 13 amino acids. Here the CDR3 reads CSGKKGGITEAFF. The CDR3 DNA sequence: TGCAGCGGGAAGAAAGGGGGGATCACTGAAGCTTTCTTT. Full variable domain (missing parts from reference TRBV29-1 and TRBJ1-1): SAVISQKPSRDICQRGTSLTIQCQVDSQVTMMFWYRQQPGQSLTLIATANQGSEATYESGFVIDKFPISRPNLTFSTLTVSNMSPEDSSIYLCSGKKGGITEAFFGQGTRLTVV.

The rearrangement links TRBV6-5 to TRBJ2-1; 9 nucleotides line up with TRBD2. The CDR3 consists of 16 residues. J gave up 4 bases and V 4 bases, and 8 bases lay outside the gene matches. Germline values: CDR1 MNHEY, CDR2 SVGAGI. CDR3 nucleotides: TGTGCCAGCAGTTCGAGTAGCGGGGGCCCTTACAATGAGCAGTTCTTC. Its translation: CASSSSSGGPYNEQFF.

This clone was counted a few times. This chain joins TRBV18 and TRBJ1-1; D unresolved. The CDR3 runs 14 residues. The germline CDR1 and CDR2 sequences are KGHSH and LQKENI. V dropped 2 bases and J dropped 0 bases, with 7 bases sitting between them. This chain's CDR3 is CASSPSGMNTEAFF. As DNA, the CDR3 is TGTGCCAGCTCACCATCGGGAATGAACACTGAAGCTTTCTTT.

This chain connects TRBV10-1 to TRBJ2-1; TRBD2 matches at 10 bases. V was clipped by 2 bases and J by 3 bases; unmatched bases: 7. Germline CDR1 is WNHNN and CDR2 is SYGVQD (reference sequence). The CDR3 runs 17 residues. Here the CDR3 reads CASSESSGGTHYNEQFF. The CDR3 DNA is TGCGCCAGCAGTGAGAGTAGCGGGGGGACCCACTACAATGAGCAGTTCTTC.

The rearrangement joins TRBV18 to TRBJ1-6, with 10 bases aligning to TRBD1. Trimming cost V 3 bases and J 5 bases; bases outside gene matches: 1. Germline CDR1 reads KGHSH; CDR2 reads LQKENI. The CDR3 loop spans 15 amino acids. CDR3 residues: CASSPGTGDNSPLHF. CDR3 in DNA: TGTGCCAGCTCACCCGGGACAGGGGATAATTCACCCCTCCACTTT.

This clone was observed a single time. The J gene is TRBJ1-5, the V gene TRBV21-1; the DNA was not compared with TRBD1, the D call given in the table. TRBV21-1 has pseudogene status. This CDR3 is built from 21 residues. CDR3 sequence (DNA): TGTGCCAGCAGCAAAGACAGGGGAGGATCCCCGGCCCCTATTAGCAATCAGCCCCAGCATTTT. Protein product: CASSKDRGGSPAPISNQPQHF.

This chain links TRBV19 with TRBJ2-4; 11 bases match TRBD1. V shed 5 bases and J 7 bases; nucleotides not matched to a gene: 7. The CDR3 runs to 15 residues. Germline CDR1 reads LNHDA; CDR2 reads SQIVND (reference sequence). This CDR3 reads CASSPGQGAYNIQYF. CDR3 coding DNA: TGTGCCAGTAGTCCAGGACAGGGGGCATATAACATTCAGTACTTC.

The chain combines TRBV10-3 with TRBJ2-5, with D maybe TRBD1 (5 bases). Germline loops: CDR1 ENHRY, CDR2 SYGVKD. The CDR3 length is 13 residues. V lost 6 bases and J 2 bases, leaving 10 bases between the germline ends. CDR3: CAIREGVQETQYF. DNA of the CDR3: TGTGCCATCAGGGAAGGGGTACAAGAGACCCAGTACTTC.

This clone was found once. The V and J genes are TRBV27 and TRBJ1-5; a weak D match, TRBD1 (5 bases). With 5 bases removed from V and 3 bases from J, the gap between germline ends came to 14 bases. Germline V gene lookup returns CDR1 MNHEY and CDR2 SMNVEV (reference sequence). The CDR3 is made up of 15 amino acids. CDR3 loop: CASSGHYSLNQPQHF. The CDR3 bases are TGTGCCAGCAGTGGACATTACAGTCTCAATCAGCCCCAGCATTTT.

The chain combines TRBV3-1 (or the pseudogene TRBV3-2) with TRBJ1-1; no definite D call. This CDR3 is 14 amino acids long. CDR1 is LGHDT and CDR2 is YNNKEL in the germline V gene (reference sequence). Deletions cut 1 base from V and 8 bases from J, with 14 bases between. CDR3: CASSQASARFEAFF. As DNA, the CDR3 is TGTGCCAGCAGCCAAGCGTCAGCCCGATTCGAAGCTTTCTTT.

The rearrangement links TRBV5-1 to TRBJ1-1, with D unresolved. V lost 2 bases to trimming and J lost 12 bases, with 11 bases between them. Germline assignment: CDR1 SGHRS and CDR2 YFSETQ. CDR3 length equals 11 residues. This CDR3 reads CASSFAGPPFF. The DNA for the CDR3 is TGCGCCAGCAGCTTTGCAGGTCCCCCTTTCTTT.

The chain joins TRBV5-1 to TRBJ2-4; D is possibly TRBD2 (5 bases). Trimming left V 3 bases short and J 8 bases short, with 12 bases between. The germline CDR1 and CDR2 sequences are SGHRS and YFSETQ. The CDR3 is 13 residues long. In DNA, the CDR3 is TGCGCCAGCAGCTCCCCGGGGTTGGACATTCAGTACTTC. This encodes CASSSPGLDIQYF. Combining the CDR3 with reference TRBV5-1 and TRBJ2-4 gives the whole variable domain KAGVTQTPRYLIKTRGQQVTLSCSPISGHRSVSWYQQTPGQGLQFLFEYFSETQRNKGNFPGRFSGRQFSNSRSEMNVSTLELGDSALYLCASSSPGLDIQYFGAGTRLSVL.

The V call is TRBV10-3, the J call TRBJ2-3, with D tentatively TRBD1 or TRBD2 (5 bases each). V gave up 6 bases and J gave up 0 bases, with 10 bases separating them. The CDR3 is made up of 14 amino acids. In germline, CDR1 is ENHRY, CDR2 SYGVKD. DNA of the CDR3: TGTGCCATCAGGGGGACCACTAGCACAGATACGCAGTATTTT. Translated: CAIRGTTSTDTQYF.

CDR3 residues: CSVPGQGYQETQYF. The CDR3 coding sequence is TGCAGCGTGCCGGGACAGGGGTACCAAGAGACCCAGTACTTC. The V gene is TRBV29-1, the J gene TRBJ2-5; 10 bases agree with TRBD1. V was pared by 6 bases and J by 0 bases, with 4 bases of the junction left unmatched. The CDR3 totals 14 residues. Germline assignment: CDR1 SQVTM and CDR2 ANQGSEA.

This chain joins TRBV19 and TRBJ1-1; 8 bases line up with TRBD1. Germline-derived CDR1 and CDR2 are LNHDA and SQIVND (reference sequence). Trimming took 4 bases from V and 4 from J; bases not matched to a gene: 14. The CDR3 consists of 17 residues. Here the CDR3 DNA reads TGTGCCAGTAGTAATCGGCAGGGGGCGCGGTCGGTCACTGAAGCTTTCTTT. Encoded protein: CASSNRQGARSVTEAFF.